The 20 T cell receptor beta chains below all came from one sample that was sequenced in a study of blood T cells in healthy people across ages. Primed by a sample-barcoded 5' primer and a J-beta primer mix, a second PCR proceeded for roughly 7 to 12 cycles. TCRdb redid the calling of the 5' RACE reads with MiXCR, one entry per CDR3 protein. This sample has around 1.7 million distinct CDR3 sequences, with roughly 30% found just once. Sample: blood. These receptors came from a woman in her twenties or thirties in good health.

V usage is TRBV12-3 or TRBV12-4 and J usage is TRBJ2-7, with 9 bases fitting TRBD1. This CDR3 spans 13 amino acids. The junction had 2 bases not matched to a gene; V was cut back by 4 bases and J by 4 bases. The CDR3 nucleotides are TGTGCCAGCAGTTGGACAGGGGAGTACGAGCAGTACTTC. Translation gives CASSWTGEYEQYF.

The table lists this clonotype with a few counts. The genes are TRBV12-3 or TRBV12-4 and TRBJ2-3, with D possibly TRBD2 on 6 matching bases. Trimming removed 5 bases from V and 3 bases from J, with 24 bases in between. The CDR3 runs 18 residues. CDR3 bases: TGTGCCAGCAGTACCCCTGCCCGAGGGGTCGGGAGAACAGATACGCAGTATTTT. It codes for CASSTPARGVGRTDTQYF.

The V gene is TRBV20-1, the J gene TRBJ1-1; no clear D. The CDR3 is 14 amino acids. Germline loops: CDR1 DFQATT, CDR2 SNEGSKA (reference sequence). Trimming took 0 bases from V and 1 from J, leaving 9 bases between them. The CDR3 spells CSARDLLGNTEAFF. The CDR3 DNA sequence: TGCAGTGCTAGAGACCTGTTGGGGAACACTGAAGCTTTCTTT.

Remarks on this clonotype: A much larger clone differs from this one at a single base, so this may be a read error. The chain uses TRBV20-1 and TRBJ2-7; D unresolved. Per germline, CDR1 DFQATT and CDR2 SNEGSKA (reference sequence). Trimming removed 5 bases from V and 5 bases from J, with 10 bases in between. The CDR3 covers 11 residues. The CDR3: CSAAHCDEQYF. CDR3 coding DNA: TGCAGTGCTGCCCATTGCGACGAGCAGTACTTC.

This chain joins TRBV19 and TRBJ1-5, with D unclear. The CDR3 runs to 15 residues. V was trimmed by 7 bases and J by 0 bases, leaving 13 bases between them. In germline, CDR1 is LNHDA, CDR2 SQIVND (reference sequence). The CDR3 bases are TGTGCCAGTACCGAGGTCCACCTTAGCAATCAGCCCCAGCATTTT. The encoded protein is CASTEVHLSNQPQHF.

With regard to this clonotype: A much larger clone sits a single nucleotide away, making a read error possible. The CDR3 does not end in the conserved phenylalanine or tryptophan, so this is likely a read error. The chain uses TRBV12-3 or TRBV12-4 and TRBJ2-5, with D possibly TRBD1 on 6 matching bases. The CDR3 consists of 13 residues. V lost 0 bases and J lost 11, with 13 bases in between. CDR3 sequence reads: CASSLALKGEQYC. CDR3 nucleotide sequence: TGTGCCAGCAGTTTAGCGCTAAAGGGGGAGCAGTACTGC.

The DNA of the CDR3 is TGTGCCAGCAGCCTCGACGGGACTAGCGGGAGGATGACAGATACGCAGTATTTT. It specifies CASSLDGTSGRMTDTQYF. V gene TRBV7-2 combines with J gene TRBJ2-3; 15 nucleotides agree with TRBD2. V lost 5 bases, J lost 3 bases, and 9 bases stayed unmatched. This CDR3 spans 18 amino acids. Germline loops: CDR1 SGHTA, CDR2 FQGNSA.

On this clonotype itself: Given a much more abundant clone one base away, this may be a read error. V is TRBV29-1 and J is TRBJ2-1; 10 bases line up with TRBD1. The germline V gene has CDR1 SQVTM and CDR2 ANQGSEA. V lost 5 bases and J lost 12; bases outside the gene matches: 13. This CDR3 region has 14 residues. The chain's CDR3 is CSVSGQGGLYGQFF. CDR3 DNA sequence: TGCAGCGTTAGTGGACAGGGGGGTCTTTATGGGCAGTTCTTC.

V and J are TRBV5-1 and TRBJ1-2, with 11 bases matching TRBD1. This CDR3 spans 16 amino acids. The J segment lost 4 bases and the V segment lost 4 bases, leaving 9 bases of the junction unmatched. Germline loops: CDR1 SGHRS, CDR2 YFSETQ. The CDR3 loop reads CASSLWTGGDPYGYTF. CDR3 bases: TGCGCCAGCAGCCTTTGGACAGGGGGCGACCCCTATGGCTACACCTTC.

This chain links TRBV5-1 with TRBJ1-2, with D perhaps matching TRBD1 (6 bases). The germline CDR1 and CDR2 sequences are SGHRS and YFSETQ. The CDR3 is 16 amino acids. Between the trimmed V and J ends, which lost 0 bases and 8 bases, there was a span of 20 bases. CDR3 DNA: TGCGCCAGCAGCTTGGCGCCCCGGGACAAACTTGGGGGCTACACCTTC. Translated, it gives CASSLAPRDKLGGYTF.

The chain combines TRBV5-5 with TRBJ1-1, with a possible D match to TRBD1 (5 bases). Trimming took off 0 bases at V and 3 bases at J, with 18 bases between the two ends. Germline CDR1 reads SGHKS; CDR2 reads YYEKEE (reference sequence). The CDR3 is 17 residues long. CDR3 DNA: TGTGCCAGCAGCTTGGGCGTTTCGGGACCGCGATACACTGAAGCTTTCTTT. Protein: CASSLGVSGPRYTEAFF.

CDR3 residues: CSARDLGAGRGGYTF. CDR3 DNA sequence: TGCAGTGCTAGAGATCTCGGGGCAGGGAGGGGTGGCTACACCTTC. The genes are TRBV20-1 and TRBJ1-2, with D perhaps matching TRBD1 (5 bases). The CDR3 extends over 15 amino acids. Germline values: CDR1 DFQATT, CDR2 SNEGSKA (reference sequence). V dropped 0 bases and J dropped 7 bases, with 18 bases sitting between them.

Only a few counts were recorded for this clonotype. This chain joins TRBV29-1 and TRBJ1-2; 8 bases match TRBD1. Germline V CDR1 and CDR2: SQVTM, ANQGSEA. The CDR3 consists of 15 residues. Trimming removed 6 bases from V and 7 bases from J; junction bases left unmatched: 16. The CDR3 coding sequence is TGCAGCGTGGTGAGACAGGGGCTTGCCGCGAGTGGCTACACCTTC. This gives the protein CSVVRQGLAASGYTF.

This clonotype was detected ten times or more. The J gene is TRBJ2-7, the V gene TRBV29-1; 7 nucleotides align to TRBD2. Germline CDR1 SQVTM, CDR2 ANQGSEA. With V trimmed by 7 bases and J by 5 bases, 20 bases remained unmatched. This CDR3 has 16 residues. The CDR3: CSAHGASGSGGNEQYF. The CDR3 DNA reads TGCAGCGCCCATGGGGCTTCTGGATCGGGAGGAAACGAGCAGTACTTC.

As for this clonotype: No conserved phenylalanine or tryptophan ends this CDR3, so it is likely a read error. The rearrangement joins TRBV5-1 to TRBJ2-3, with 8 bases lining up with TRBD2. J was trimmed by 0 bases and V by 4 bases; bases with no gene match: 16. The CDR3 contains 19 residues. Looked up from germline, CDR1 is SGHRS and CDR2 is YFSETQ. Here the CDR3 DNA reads TGCGCCAGCAGCCCCGGTGGAGGTAGCGGGACTTTCAGCACAGATACGCAGTATGTT. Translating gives CASSPGGGSGTFSTDTQYV.

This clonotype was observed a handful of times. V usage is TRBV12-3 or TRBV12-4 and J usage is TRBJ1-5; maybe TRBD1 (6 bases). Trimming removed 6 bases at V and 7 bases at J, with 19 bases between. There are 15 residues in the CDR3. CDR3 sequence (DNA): TGTGCCAGCAGCCTCTACTCGCAGGGGATGCAGCCCCAGCATTTT. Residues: CASSLYSQGMQPQHF.

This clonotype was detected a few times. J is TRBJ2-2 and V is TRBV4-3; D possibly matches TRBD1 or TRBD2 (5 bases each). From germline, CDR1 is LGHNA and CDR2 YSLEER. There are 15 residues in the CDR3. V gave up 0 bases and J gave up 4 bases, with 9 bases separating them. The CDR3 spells CASSQDSGTTGELFF. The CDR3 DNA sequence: TGCGCCAGCAGCCAAGATTCAGGGACCACCGGGGAGCTGTTTTTT.

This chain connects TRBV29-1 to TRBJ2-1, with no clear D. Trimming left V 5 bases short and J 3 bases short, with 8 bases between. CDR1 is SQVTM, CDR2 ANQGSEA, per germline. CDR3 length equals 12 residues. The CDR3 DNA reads TGCAGCGTTAGTGGGCTCTACAATGAGCAGTTCTTC. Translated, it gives CSVSGLYNEQFF.

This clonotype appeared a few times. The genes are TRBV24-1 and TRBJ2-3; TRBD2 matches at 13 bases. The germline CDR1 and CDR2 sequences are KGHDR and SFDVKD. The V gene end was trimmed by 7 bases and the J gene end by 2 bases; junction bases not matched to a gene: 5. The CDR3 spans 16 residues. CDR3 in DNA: TGTGCCACCAGGGGACTAGCGGGGCCTCTCACAGATACGCAGTATTTT. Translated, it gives CATRGLAGPLTDTQYF.

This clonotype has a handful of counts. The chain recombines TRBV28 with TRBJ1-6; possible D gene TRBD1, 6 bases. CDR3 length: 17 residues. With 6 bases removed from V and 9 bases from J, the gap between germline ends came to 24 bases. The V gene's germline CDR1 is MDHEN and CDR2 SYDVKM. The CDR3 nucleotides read TGTGCCAGCAGCCTCCCAGGGGTCCTGACAGCCTCTTCACCCCTCCACTTT. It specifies CASSLPGVLTASSPLHF.